This T cell receptor (beta chain) was sequenced for a study of control samples from healthy donors and cancer patients. This CDR3 region has 16 residues. Germline-derived CDR1 and CDR2 are LNHDA and SQIVND (reference sequence). V shed 5 bases and J shed 0 bases, with 16 bases lying between them. Sequenced by immunoSEQ multiplex PCR; TCRdb stores in-frame clones only, minus some. Counted here are about 140,000 clones, about nine tenths occurring once; the ten biggest clones make up under 4%. Material: blood. The sequence derives from a young man in good health. V is TRBV19 and J is TRBJ1-1; tentatively, D is TRBD1 (5 bases). CDR3 in amino acids: CASSPDMVNMNTEAFF. CDR3 DNA: TGTGCCAGTAGTCCGGACATGGTAAACATGAACACTGAAGCTTTCTTT.